This T cell receptor beta chain emerged from a study of identical twins. Study-wide points: Possibly, invariant MAIT and iNKT cells partly confounded zero-insertion analyses.

The cDNA had a unique molecular identifier and a template-switch universal primer site. TCRdb recomputed calls from the 5' RACE reads with MiXCR, one row per CDR3 protein. The data contain some 500,000 distinct CDR3 sequences, 13% to 15% of them singletons. For this clonotype: Its specificity is unknown.

V was trimmed by 0 bases and J by 0 bases, leaving 13 bases between them. Germline CDR1 reads LGHDT; CDR2 reads YNNKEL (reference sequence). The CDR3 is 17 amino acids. Separately, the same data were catalogued under a study of yellow fever vaccine responses in identical twins.

The clonotype was recovered from a woman aged 18-35 years in good health. The V call is TRBV3-1, the J call TRBJ2-3; D is possibly TRBD1 (6 bases). Sequenced sample: CD4+ T cells sorted from blood. This chain's CDR3 is CASSQDQGLASTDTQYF. The CDR3 DNA is TGTGCCAGCAGCCAAGACCAGGGGCTAGCAAGCACAGATACGCAGTATTTT.